A single sample is the source of the 16 T cell receptor beta chains below, sequenced in a study of immune characterization of retroperitoneal liposarcoma. TCRdb re-called the PCR reads through MiXCR, storing one row per CDR3 protein. The table includes 10,000 or so distinct CDR3 sequences, under 35% detected once. The sample was tumor tissue. Receptor source: a male donor with retroperitoneal liposarcoma.

This clonotype appeared a few times. The V and J genes are TRBV7-2 and TRBJ2-1, with D unresolved. Germline V gene lookup returns CDR1 SGHTA and CDR2 FQGNSA. This CDR3 spans 15 amino acids. V lost 6 bases and J lost 8, with 20 bases in between. The CDR3 DNA sequence: TGTGCCAGCAGTTACCGCGTGGTCCCCGGAGATGAGCAGTTCTTC. It codes for CASSYRVVPGDEQFF. The full variable domain, rest sourced from reference TRBV7-2 and TRBJ2-1, is GAGVSQSPSNKVTEKGKDVELRCDPISGHTALYWYRQSLGQGLEFLIYFQGNSAPDKSGLPSDRFSAERTGGSVSTLTIQRTQQEDSAVYLCASSYRVVPGDEQFFGPGTRLTVL.

This clonotype qualifies as medium-sized. This sequence joins TRBV7-2 and TRBJ2-5; D ambiguous. The CDR3 extends over 12 amino acids. Deletions cut 5 bases from V and 5 bases from J, with 9 bases between. Germline CDR1 and CDR2: SGHTA and FQGNSA. The CDR3 bases are TGTGCCAGCAGCCCTCTATGGGAGACCCAGTACTTC. It codes for CASSPLWETQYF.

The chain carries TRBV6-1 and TRBJ2-1; 11 nucleotides line up with TRBD2. The CDR3 totals 16 residues. The germline gives CDR1 MNHNS, CDR2 SASEGT. With 6 bases clipped from V and 3 bases from J, the junction kept 7 bases outside the gene matches. This CDR3 reads CASRSSLAGGYNEQFF. CDR3 nucleotide sequence: TGTGCCAGCAGGTCCTCCCTAGCGGGGGGCTACAATGAGCAGTTCTTC.

This clonotype occurred a few times. This rearrangement joins TRBV11-3 to TRBJ2-1; 7 nucleotides match TRBD1. Trimming at V came to 6 bases and at J to 9 bases, leaving 2 bases not matched to a gene. The germline V gene encodes CDR1 SGHNT and CDR2 YENEEA. This CDR3 is 11 amino acids long. The CDR3: CASRQGTEQFF. CDR3 DNA sequence: TGTGCCAGCAGACAGGGGACTGAGCAGTTCTTC.

The chain has TRBV7-6 and TRBJ2-3; D is possibly TRBD1 or TRBD2 (5 bases each). This CDR3 has 15 residues. The ends were cut back, 3 bases at V and 2 bases at J, with 12 bases in the middle. Per the germline V gene, CDR1 is SGHVS and CDR2 is FNYEAQ. CDR3 sequence (DNA): TGTGCCAGCAGCTTGGACGGGGCTTCCACAGATACGCAGTATTTT. It codes for CASSLDGASTDTQYF. Full variable domain (outside the CDR3, taken from reference TRBV7-6 and TRBJ2-3): GAGVSQSPRYKVTKRGQDVALRCDPISGHVSLYWYRQALGQGPEFLTYFNYEAQQDKSGLPNDRFSAERPEGSISTLTIQRTEQRDSAMYRCASSLDGASTDTQYFGPGTRLTVL.

This clonotype was counted many times. The chain couples TRBV6-1 to TRBJ2-1; possibly TRBD2 for D (7 bases). The J call is uncertain, as TRBJ2-7 better fits the DNA end. The CDR3 is 14 residues long. The germline gives CDR1 MNHNS, CDR2 SASEGT. CDR3 protein: CASSERGALAEQYF. CDR3 sequence (DNA): TGTGCCAGCAGTGAACGGGGGGCGTTGGCCGAGCAGTACTTC.

The sample holds a few counts of this clonotype. V and J are TRBV6-1 and TRBJ2-1; 14 nucleotides align to TRBD2. Trimming took 5 bases from V and 13 from J; bases not matched to a gene: 13. This CDR3 has 16 residues. Germline V gene lookup returns CDR1 MNHNS and CDR2 SASEGT. CDR3 region: CASSYGTSGRMGTQFF. CDR3 sequence (DNA): TGTGCCAGCAGTTACGGGACTAGCGGGAGAATGGGGACCCAGTTCTTC.

The chain combines TRBV7-2 with TRBJ2-7, with D maybe TRBD2 (6 bases). This CDR3 comprises 16 residues. The germline V gene encodes CDR1 SGHTA and CDR2 FQGNSA. The V gene lost 3 bases and the J gene lost 6 bases, with 21 bases spanning the gap. This chain's CDR3 is CASSLAGDSPRLEQYF. The CDR3 DNA reads TGTGCCAGCAGCTTGGCCGGGGACTCCCCACGACTCGAGCAGTACTTC. Looking up the rest from reference TRBV7-2 and TRBJ2-7 gives the full variable domain: GAGVSQSPSNKVTEKGKDVELRCDPISGHTALYWYRQSLGQGLEFLIYFQGNSAPDKSGLPSDRFSAERTGGSVSTLTIQRTQQEDSAVYLCASSLAGDSPRLEQYFGPGTRLTVT.

This clonotype was detected ten times or more. The genes are TRBV12-5 and TRBJ2-1; D not certain. The V end lost 5 bases, the J end lost 13 bases, and 12 bases lay between the germline ends. The CDR3 length is 11 residues. CDR1 LGHNT and CDR2 FRNRAP come from the germline V gene. CDR3 bases: TGTGCTAGTGGTCAGATGATGTACCAGTTCTTC. Amino acids: CASGQMMYQFF.

This clonotype was seen repeatedly, ten times or more. The rearrangement uses TRBV7-2 and TRBJ1-1; D uncertain. Germline CDR1 SGHTA, CDR2 FQGNSA. The CDR3 has 13 amino acids. The V end was cut by 5 bases, the J end by 1 base, with 8 bases between. CDR3 region: CASSVRRNTEAFF. CDR3 bases: TGTGCCAGCAGCGTCCGGAGGAACACTGAAGCTTTCTTT.

The chain carries TRBV12-3 or TRBV12-4 and TRBJ2-7, with TRBD2 matching 11 bases. V lost 5 bases to trimming and J lost 6 bases; unmatched junction nucleotides: 9. The CDR3 has 15 amino acids. CDR3 in amino acids: CASSLGTSGSAEQYF. The CDR3 coding sequence is TGTGCCAGCAGTCTCGGAACTAGCGGGAGTGCCGAGCAGTACTTC.

V and J are TRBV6-1 and TRBJ1-2; TRBD1 matches at 8 bases. Germline V gene lookup returns CDR1 MNHNS and CDR2 SASEGT. This CDR3 is 16 amino acids long. V lost 2 bases and J lost 4; bases outside the gene matches: 9. In DNA form, the CDR3 reads TGTGCCAGCAGTGAATATGAGGGACAGGACCTCTATGGCTACACCTTC. Amino acid sequence: CASSEYEGQDLYGYTF.

The chain has TRBV6-1 and TRBJ1-2; D gene unclear. Germline-derived CDR1 and CDR2 are MNHNS and SASEGT. Trimming took 7 bases from V and 4 from J, leaving 19 bases between them. CDR3 length: 15 amino acids. CDR3 residues: CASTFGPGSGYGYTF. CDR3 coding DNA: TGTGCCAGCACTTTCGGGCCCGGCTCCGGCTATGGCTACACCTTC.

V usage is TRBV6-1 and J usage is TRBJ2-1; D is possibly TRBD2 (5 bases). Trimming removed 1 base at V and 1 base at J, with 8 bases between. The germline gives CDR1 MNHNS, CDR2 SASEGT. The CDR3 loop spans 15 amino acids. Here the CDR3 reads CASSEEVASYNEQFF. The CDR3 DNA reads TGTGCCAGCAGTGAAGAGGTAGCGTCCTACAATGAGCAGTTCTTC.

This clonotype came up once. This rearrangement joins TRBV6-1 to TRBJ2-5, with D perhaps TRBD1 or TRBD2 (5 bases each). The end of the DNA is better explained by TRBJ2-7, so the J call may be wrong. The CDR3 sequence is 16 residues long. Germline CDR1 and CDR2: MNHNS and SASEGT. CDR3: CASSLSGAMPLGEQYF. The CDR3 nucleotides are TGTGCCAGCAGCCTCTCCGGGGCCATGCCCCTGGGCGAGCAGTACTTC.

The chain has TRBV6-2 or TRBV6-3 and TRBJ2-7; 8 bases fit TRBD2. Germline trimming cut 6 bases from V and 3 bases from J; bases unmatched to any gene: 7. The CDR3 contains 14 residues. CDR1 and CDR2 (germline): MNHEY, SVGEGT. CDR3 loop: CASRTGAGGYEQYF. CDR3 nucleotide sequence: TGTGCCAGCAGGACCGGGGCGGGGGGCTACGAGCAGTACTTC.